Following are 18 T cell receptor beta chains from one sample sequenced in a study of T cells after yellow fever vaccination. In TCRdb, the 5' RACE reads were re-called with MiXCR into one record per CDR3 protein. The sample includes about 630,000 distinct CDR3 sequences, approximately 13% of them seen just once. The material sequenced was PBMCs, taken on the day of the yellow fever booster vaccination. The source is a man under 40 who received the YFV17D yellow fever vaccine.

This clonotype was recorded only once. The gene calls are TRBV5-8 and TRBJ1-1; D unclear. The germline gives CDR1 SGHTS, CDR2 YDEGEE. V was clipped by 1 base and J by 8 bases, with 12 bases between them. CDR3 length: 13 amino acids. The CDR3 loop is CASSLSGRNEAFF. The CDR3 nucleotides read TGTGCCAGCAGCTTGTCGGGCAGGAACGAAGCTTTCTTT.

The chain employs TRBV4-3 and TRBJ2-4, with TRBD2 matching 10 bases. V was clipped by 1 base and J by 9 bases; unmatched bases: 6. The CDR3 has 15 residues. The germline gives CDR1 LGHNA, CDR2 YSLEER. The CDR3 nucleotides read TGCGCCAGCAGCCAAGCGGGTCTAGCGGGAGCCATTCAGTACTTC. It codes for CASSQAGLAGAIQYF.

The chain joins TRBV14 to TRBJ1-2; D uncertain. This CDR3 is built from 13 residues. Trimming shortened V by 8 bases and J by 8 bases, and 18 bases separated the two germline ends. Germline CDR1 reads SGHDN; CDR2 reads FVKESK. This CDR3 reads CASAPTTNSGYTF. The CDR3 region has the DNA TGTGCCAGCGCACCCACAACAAACTCCGGCTACACCTTC.

In its sample, this clonotype was seen many times. This chain uses TRBV28 with TRBJ2-2; no clear D gene. Trimming pared 2 bases from V and 4 bases from J, leaving 5 bases between. The CDR3 sequence is 13 residues long. Germline V lookup: CDR1 MDHEN, CDR2 SYDVKM. CDR3 coding DNA: TGTGCCAGCAGTTTAACGTCCACCGGGGAGCTGTTTTTT. This encodes CASSLTSTGELFF. The whole variable domain, filled in from reference TRBV28 and TRBJ2-2, reads DVKVTQSSRYLVKRTGEKVFLECVQDMDHENMFWYRQDPGLGLRLIYFSYDVKMKEKGDIPEGYSVSREKKERFSLILESASTNQTSMYLCASSLTSTGELFFGEGSRLTVL.

The CDR3 loop is CASSSQLAGAGSQYF. Here the CDR3 DNA reads TGTGCCAGCAGCTCCCAACTAGCGGGAGCCGGGTCCCAGTACTTC. The chain combines TRBV7-2 with TRBJ2-5, with 11 bases identical to TRBD2. The V and J ends lost 4 bases and 9 bases, in that order; junction bases with no gene match: 10. Germline values: CDR1 SGHTA, CDR2 FQGNSA. This CDR3 comprises 15 residues.

J is TRBJ1-4 and V is TRBV20-1, with a possible D match to TRBD1 (6 bases). This CDR3 is 16 amino acids long. Trimming stripped 6 bases from V and 2 bases from J, with 19 bases between. Germline V CDR1 and CDR2: DFQATT, SNEGSKA (reference sequence). This CDR3 reads CSAAPGGQRTNEKLFF. CDR3 in DNA: TGCAGTGCGGCTCCCGGGGGGCAGCGGACTAATGAAAAACTGTTTTTT.

This sequence joins TRBV5-4 and TRBJ2-7; 10 positions match TRBD2. CDR3 length: 16 residues. Germline V gives CDR1 SGHNT, CDR2 YYREEE (reference sequence). V dropped 4 bases and J dropped 4; count of bases not matched to a gene: 11. As DNA, the CDR3 is TGTGCCAGCAGCGACCGTTTGGCTAGCGGGAGTTACGAGCAGTACTTC. This gives the protein CASSDRLASGSYEQYF.

This clonotype appeared a few times. The chain links TRBV12-3 or TRBV12-4 to TRBJ2-1, with unresolved D. There are 14 residues in the CDR3. The V and J ends lost 3 bases and 4 bases respectively, with 10 bases between them. The CDR3 DNA follows: TGTGCCAGCAGTTTGTTCCAAACGTACAATGAGCAGTTCTTC. Its protein is CASSLFQTYNEQFF.

This chain uses TRBV10-3 with TRBJ2-3; no firm D call. CDR1 is ENHRY and CDR2 is SYGVKD in the germline V gene. Trimming removed 4 bases from V and 3 bases from J, with 14 bases in between. CDR3 length: 15 amino acids. CDR3 residues: CAISGSSERTDTQYF. The CDR3 DNA reads as TGTGCCATCAGTGGTTCGTCTGAAAGAACAGATACGCAGTATTTT.

This clonotype was detected only a few times. The rearrangement links TRBV27 to TRBJ1-5; a weak D match, TRBD1 (5 bases). CDR3 length: 14 amino acids. CDR1 is MNHEY and CDR2 is SMNVEV in the germline V gene (reference sequence). V gave up 5 bases and J gave up 7 bases, with 15 bases separating them. The CDR3 region has the DNA TGTGCCAGCAGTACCATCGGGACGGAACAGCCCCAGCATTTT. It is translated as CASSTIGTEQPQHF.

This clonotype showed up many times. The junction does not match germline at one end; this may be a read error. This chain connects TRBV20-1 to TRBJ2-5; D is ambiguous. CDR3 length equals 12 residues. Germline V lookup: CDR1 DFQATT, CDR2 SNEGSKA (reference sequence). DNA for the CDR3: TGCAGCCCCCTCACACGCCAAGAGGCCCAGTACTTC. The encoded protein is CSPLTRQEAQYF.

This clonotype has only a few counts. V is TRBV7-9 and J is TRBJ1-1; possible D gene TRBD1, 6 bases. CDR1 and CDR2 from the germline V gene are SEHNR and FQNEAQ (reference sequence). The CDR3 is 15 residues long. V dropped 4 bases and J dropped 5 bases, with 17 bases sitting between them. In nucleotides, the CDR3 is TGTGCCAGCAGCTCCCCTAGTAACAGGGATACTGAAGCTTTCTTT. This translates into CASSSPSNRDTEAFF.

This clonotype was seen more than once but under ten times. V is TRBV10-3 and J is TRBJ2-1; 7 nucleotides align to TRBD1. The CDR3 has 12 amino acids. V dropped 2 bases and J dropped 12; count of bases not matched to a gene: 4. Germline loops: CDR1 ENHRY, CDR2 SYGVKD. For the CDR3, the DNA is TGTGCCATCAGTGAGATGAGGGACAGGCAGTTCTTC. Its translation: CAISEMRDRQFF.

The chain employs TRBV12-5 and TRBJ2-1; no firm D call. The germline V and J ends were trimmed by 6 bases and 4 bases, with 10 bases remaining between them. The germline gives CDR1 LGHNT, CDR2 FRNRAP. The CDR3 runs 13 residues. Here the CDR3 DNA reads TGTGCTAGTGGGGGGTTCCAGTACAATGAGCAGTTCTTC. Its translation: CASGGFQYNEQFF.

This clonotype was found a few times. V usage is TRBV7-8 and J usage is TRBJ1-4; 7 bases fit TRBD1. The CDR3 covers 14 residues. Unmatched junction bases numbered 3, after V lost 3 bases and J lost 5 bases. Germline values: CDR1 SGHVS, CDR2 FQNEAQ. The CDR3 region has the DNA TGTGCCAGCAGCTTCGCGGACAGGAATGAAAAACTGTTTTTT. Translated, it gives CASSFADRNEKLFF.

V gene TRBV20-1 combines with J gene TRBJ1-5; D may be TRBD1 (5 bases). The CDR3 length is 14 residues. Germline CDR1 is DFQATT and CDR2 is SNEGSKA (reference sequence). The V gene lost 3 bases and the J gene lost 7 bases, with 16 bases spanning the gap. CDR3 region: CSASPQGGVQPQHF. CDR3 DNA sequence: TGCAGTGCTAGTCCGCAGGGCGGGGTCCAGCCCCAGCATTTT.

The chain is built from TRBV12-3 or TRBV12-4 and TRBJ2-4; a weak D match, TRBD1 (5 bases). Trimming took 1 base from V and 0 from J, leaving 7 bases between them. The CDR3 has 15 amino acids. The CDR3 DNA sequence: TGTGCCAGCAGTTTAGGGACAAAAGCCAAAAACATTCAGTACTTC. As protein: CASSLGTKAKNIQYF.

The chain recombines TRBV29-1 with TRBJ2-3; 8 positions agree with TRBD1. The V segment lost 7 bases and the J segment 0 bases; nucleotides outside the gene matches: 9. Germline assignment: CDR1 SQVTM and CDR2 ANQGSEA. The CDR3 covers 15 residues. The CDR3 nucleotides read TGCAGCGCAGGCAGGACAGGGAGTAGCACAGATACGCAGTATTTT. It specifies CSAGRTGSSTDTQYF.